This TCR beta chain was sequenced for a study of beta chain features in type 1 diabetes. The overall study: There were 107,917,701 sorted cells examined across all samples.

Expressed TCRB transcripts were sequenced, since all the RNA that had been isolated was reverse transcribed. Some clones are missing from TCRdb's copy, which holds only in-frame ones; the method was immunoSEQ multiplex PCR. The sample contains around 340,000 clones, around 9% of which appear only once. Regarding this clone: Its antigen is not identified.

V was trimmed by 5 bases and J by 0 bases, leaving 8 bases between them. Germline lookup yields CDR1 MNHEY and CDR2 SVGAGI. This CDR3 is 15 amino acids long. Study findings and constraints: Shorter TCRB CDR3s, moderately but significantly so, marked every one of the four CD4+ subsets in Type 1 diabetes patients. Whether TCRB rearrangement is influenced by HLA type was left unresolved in this analysis.

This TCR came from a man between 25 and 39 years old with type 1 diabetes. J is TRBJ2-6 and V is TRBV6-5, with a possible D match to TRBD1 (5 bases). Input material: central memory CD4+ T cells from blood. The CDR3 protein is CASSKDNSGANVLTF. CDR3 nucleotide sequence: TGTGCCAGCAGTAAGGACAACTCTGGGGCCAACGTCCTGACTTTC.